This T cell receptor (beta chain) was sequenced in a study of T cell changes during pregnancy in multiple sclerosis. The CDR3 spans 14 residues. Germline V lookup: CDR1 LNHDA, CDR2 SQIVND (reference sequence). V was pared by 8 bases and J by 7 bases, with 18 bases between. Using immunoSEQ multiplex PCR, the repertoire was profiled, and TCRdb retains in-frame clones only, with some absent. This table has 40,000 to 60,000 clones, around 93% appearing once. The sequenced sample was CD8+ T cells from peripheral blood mononuclear cells, obtained in the first trimester of pregnancy. The rearrangement joins TRBV19 to TRBJ1-5; D call uncertain. This receptor was identified in a female donor with multiple sclerosis, enrolled in a pregnancy study. The CDR3 DNA sequence: TGTGCCAGTGGTCATACCATGGCCACACAGCCCCAGCATTTT. It is translated as CASGHTMATQPQHF.